This T cell receptor (beta chain) was sequenced in a study of blood T cell repertoires in COVID-19. Across the study: Samples representing acute and convalescent COVID-19 were sourced from the United States, Italy and Spain. Sources were T cells, B-cell-depleted T cells, or PBMCs; the material itself was cDNA or gDNA.

Germline V CDR1 and CDR2: SEHNR, FQNEAQ (reference sequence). CDR3 size: 16 residues. J lost 3 bases, V lost 2 bases, and 5 bases had no gene match. Allocation to cohorts depended on clinical history reported by the participants. Sequencing used immunoSEQ multiplex PCR; TCRdb keeps in-frame clones, though not all of them. The repertoire holds 400,000 to 450,000 clones, with about 92% as singletons. This TCR was recovered from a man between 18 and 35 years old who had recovered from COVID-19. V gene TRBV7-9 combines with J gene TRBJ2-2; TRBD2 matches 8 bases. The sequencing sample was made of PBMCs or T cells enriched from blood (not recorded which). CDR3: CASSLRTAGDTGELFF. CDR3 nucleotide sequence: TGTGCCAGCAGCTTAAGGACAGCGGGGGACACCGGGGAGCTGTTTTTT.